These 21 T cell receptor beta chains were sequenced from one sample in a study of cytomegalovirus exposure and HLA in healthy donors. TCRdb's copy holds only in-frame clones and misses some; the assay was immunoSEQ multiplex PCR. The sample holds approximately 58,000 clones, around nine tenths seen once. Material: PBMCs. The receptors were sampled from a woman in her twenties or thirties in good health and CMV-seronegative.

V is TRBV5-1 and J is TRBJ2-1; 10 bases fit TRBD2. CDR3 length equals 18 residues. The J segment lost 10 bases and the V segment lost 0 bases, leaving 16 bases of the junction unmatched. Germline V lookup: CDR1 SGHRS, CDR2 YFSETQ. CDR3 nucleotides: TGCGCCAGCAGCTTGGCCGCTACAGGACTAGCGGCAGGGGGAGAGCAGTTCTTC. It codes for CASSLAATGLAAGGEQFF. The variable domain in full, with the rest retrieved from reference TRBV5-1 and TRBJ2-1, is KAGVTQTPRYLIKTRGQQVTLSCSPISGHRSVSWYQQTPGQGLQFLFEYFSETQRNKGNFPGRFSGRQFSNSRSEMNVSTLELGDSALYLCASSLAATGLAAGGEQFFGPGTRLTVL.

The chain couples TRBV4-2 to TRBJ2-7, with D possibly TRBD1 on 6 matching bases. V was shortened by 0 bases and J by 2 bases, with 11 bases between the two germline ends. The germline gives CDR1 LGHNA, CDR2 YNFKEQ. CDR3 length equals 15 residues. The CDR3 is CASSQDGGRTYEQYF. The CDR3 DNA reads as TGTGCCAGCAGCCAAGATGGGGGCCGAACCTACGAGCAGTACTTC.

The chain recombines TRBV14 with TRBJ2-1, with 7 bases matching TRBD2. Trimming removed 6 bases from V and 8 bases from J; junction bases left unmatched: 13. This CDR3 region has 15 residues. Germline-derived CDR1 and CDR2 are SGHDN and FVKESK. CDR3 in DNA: TGTGCCAGCAGTCCTCAGCGGGGAGAGGTTTATGAGCAGTTCTTC. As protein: CASSPQRGEVYEQFF.

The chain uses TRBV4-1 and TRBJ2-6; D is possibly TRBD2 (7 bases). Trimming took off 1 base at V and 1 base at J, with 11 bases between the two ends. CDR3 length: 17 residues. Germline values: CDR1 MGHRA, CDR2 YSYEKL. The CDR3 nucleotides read TGCGCCAGCAGCCAAGGGGGGGGGCGGTCTGGGGCCAACGTCCTGACTTTC. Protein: CASSQGGGRSGANVLTF.

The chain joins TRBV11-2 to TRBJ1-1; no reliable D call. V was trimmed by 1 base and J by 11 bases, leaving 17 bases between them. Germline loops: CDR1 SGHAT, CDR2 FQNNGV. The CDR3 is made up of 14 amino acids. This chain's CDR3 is CASSLGTAATGAFF. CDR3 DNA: TGTGCCAGCAGCTTAGGAACCGCTGCCACGGGTGCTTTCTTT.

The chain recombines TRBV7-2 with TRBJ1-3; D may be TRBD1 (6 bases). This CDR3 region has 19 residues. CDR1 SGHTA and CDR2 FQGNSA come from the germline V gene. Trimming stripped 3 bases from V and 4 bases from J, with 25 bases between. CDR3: CASSFLGGEALSPGNTIYF. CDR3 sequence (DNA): TGTGCCAGCAGCTTCCTAGGGGGGGAAGCATTATCCCCCGGAAACACCATATATTTT.

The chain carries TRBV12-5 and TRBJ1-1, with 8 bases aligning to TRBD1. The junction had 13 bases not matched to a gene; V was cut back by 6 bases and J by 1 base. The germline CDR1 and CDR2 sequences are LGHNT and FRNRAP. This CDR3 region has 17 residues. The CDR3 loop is CASGDRDRLLRNTEAFF. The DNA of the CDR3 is TGTGCTAGTGGGGACAGGGACAGGCTTTTACGGAACACTGAAGCTTTCTTT. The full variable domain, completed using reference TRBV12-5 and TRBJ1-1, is DARVTQTPRHKVTEMGQEVTMRCQPILGHNTVFWYRQTMMQGLELLAYFRNRAPLDDSGMPKDRFSAEMPDATLATLKIQPSEPRDSAVYFCASGDRDRLLRNTEAFFGQGTRLTVV.

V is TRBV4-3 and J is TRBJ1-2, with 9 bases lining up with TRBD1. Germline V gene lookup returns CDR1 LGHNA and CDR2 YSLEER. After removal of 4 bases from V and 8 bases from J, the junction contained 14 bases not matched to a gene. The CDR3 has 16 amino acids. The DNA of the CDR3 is TGCGCCAGCAGCCCCCCCGAAGTAAACAGGGGGCAAGGCTACACCTTC. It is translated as CASSPPEVNRGQGYTF.

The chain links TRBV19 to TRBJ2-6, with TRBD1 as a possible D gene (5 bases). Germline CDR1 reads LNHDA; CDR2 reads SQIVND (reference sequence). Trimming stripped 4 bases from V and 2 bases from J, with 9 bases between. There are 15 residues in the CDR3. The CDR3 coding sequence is TGTGCCAGTAGTACGCCAGGGCCTGGGGCCAACGTCCTGACTTTC. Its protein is CASSTPGPGANVLTF.

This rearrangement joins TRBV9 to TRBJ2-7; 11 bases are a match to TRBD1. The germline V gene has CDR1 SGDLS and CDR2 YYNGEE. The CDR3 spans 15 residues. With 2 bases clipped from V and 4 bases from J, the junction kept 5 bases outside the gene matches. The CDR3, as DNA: TGTGCCAGCAGCGTCGACGGGACAGGGGGATACGAGCAGTACTTC. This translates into CASSVDGTGGYEQYF.

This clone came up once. The CDR3 spells CSVPVNYGYTF. For the CDR3, the DNA is TGCAGCGTTCCTGTCAACTATGGCTACACCTTC. The chain is built from TRBV29-1 and TRBJ1-2; D not certain. V gave up 5 bases and J gave up 2 bases, with 6 bases separating them. Per the germline V gene, CDR1 is SQVTM and CDR2 is ANQGSEA. The CDR3 has 11 amino acids.

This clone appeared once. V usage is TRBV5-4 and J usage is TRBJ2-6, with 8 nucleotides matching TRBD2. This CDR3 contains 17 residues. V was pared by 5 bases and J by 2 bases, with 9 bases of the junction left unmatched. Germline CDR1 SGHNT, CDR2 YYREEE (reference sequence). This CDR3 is CASSRGGRFPGANVLTF. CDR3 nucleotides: TGTGCCAGCAGTCGGGGGGGACGATTTCCTGGGGCCAACGTCCTGACTTTC.

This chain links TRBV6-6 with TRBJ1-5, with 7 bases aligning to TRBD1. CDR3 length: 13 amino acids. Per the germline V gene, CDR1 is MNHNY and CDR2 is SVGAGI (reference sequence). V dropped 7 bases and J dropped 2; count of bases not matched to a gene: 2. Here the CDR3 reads CASKGAGNQPQHF. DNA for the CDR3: TGTGCCAGCAAGGGGGCCGGCAATCAGCCCCAGCATTTT.

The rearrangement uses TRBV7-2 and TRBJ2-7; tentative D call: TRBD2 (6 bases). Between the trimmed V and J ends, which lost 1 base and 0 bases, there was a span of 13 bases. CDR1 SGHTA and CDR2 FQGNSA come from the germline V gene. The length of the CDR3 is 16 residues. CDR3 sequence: CASSLGGGTGSYEQYF. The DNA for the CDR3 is TGTGCCAGCAGCTTAGGGGGCGGGACGGGCTCCTACGAGCAGTACTTC.

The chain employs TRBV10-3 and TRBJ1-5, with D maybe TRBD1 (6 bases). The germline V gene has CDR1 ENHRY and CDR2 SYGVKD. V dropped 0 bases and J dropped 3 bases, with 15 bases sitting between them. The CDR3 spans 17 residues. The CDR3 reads CAISESMLAGANQPQHF. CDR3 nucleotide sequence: TGTGCCATCAGTGAGTCGATGTTGGCAGGGGCCAATCAGCCCCAGCATTTT.

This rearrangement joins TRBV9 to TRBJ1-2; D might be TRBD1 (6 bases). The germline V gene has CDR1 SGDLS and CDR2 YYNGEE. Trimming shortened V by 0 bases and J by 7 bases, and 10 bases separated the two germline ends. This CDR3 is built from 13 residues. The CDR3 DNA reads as TGTGCCAGCAGCGTAGCAGGGGCGGTTGGCTACACCTTC. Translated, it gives CASSVAGAVGYTF.

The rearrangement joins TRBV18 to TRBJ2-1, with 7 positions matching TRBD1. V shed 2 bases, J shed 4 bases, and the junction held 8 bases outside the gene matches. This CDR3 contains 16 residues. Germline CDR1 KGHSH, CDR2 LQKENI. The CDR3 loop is CASSPMGDSKYNEQFF. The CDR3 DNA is TGTGCCAGCTCACCAATGGGGGACAGTAAATACAATGAGCAGTTCTTC.

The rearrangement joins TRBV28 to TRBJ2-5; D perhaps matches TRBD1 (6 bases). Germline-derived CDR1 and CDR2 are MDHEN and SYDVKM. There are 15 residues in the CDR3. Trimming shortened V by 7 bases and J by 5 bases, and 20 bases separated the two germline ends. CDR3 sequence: CASTFGDTSRETQYF. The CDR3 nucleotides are TGTGCCAGCACCTTTGGGGACACCTCCCGGGAGACCCAGTACTTC.

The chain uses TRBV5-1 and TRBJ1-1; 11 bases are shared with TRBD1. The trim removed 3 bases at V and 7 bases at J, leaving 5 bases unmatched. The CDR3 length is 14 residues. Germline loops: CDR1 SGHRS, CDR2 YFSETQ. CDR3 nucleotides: TGCGCCAGCAGCTCGGGACAGGGGGTTATTGAAGCTTTCTTT. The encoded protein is CASSSGQGVIEAFF.

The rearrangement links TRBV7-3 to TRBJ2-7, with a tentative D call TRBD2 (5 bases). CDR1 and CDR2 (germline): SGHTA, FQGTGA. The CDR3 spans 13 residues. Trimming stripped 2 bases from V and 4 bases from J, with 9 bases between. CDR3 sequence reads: CASSLYEGYEQYF. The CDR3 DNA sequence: TGTGCCAGCAGCTTATACGAGGGTTACGAGCAGTACTTC.

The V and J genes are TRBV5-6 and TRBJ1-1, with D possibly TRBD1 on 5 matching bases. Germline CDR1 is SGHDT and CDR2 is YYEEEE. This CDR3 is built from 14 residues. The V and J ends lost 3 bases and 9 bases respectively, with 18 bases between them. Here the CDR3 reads CASSSTGTIRQAFF. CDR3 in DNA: TGTGCCAGCAGCTCAACTGGGACTATCCGCCAAGCTTTCTTT.